This T cell receptor (beta chain) originates from a study of blood T cell repertoires in COVID-19. Study at large: Samples representing acute and convalescent COVID-19 were sourced from the United States, Italy and Spain.

Original handling: Cell counts per sample came from amplifying reference gene primers. Profiling relied on immunoSEQ multiplex PCR, and the TCRdb table lists in-frame clones only, not all of them. That table furnishes V, J and clone size, whereas the DNA furnished D and trimming. Found here are some 120,000 clones, about 80% of them singletons; the top ten hold about 8%. CDR1 and CDR2 from the germline V gene are SGHDN and FVKESK. The CDR3 length is 19 residues. V trimming: 2 bases; J trimming: 0 bases; junction bases outside the gene matches: 11. The specimen was peripheral blood. This rearrangement joins TRBV14 to TRBJ2-5; 11 positions agree with TRBD2. The origin of this receptor is a man aged 65-85 years with active or convalescent COVID-19. CDR3 region: CASSQTELAGAPYQETQYF. CDR3 nucleotide sequence: TGTGCCAGCAGCCAAACCGAACTAGCGGGGGCTCCGTACCAAGAGACCCAGTACTTC.